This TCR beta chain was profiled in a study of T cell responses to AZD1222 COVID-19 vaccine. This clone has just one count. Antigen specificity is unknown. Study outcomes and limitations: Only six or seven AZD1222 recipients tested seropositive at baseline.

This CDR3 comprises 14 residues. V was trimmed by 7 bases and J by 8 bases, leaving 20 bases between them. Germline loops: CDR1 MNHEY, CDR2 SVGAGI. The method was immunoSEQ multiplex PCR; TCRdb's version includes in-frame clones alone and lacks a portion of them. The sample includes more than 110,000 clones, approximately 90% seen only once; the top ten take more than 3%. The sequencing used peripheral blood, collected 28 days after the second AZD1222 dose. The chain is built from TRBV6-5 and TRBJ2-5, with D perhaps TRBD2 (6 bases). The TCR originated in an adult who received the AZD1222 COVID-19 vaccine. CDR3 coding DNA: TGTGCCAGCACCGGGGCCACGATGGGGGGAACCCAGTACTTC. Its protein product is CASTGATMGGTQYF.